The 5 T cell receptor beta chains reported below all come from one sample, sequenced in a study of tumor and adjacent non-tumor tissue in lung cancer. Three rounds of nested PCR, following a modified ARM-PCR protocol, produced the TCRbeta library. MiXCR was run by TCRdb on the multiplex PCR reads, yielding one entry per CDR3 protein. Of 84,000 or so distinct CDR3 sequences in the sample, about 66% were seen once. This sample's RNA came from whole unsorted tissue. The sequenced sample was lung tumor tissue. All receptors come from a man between 65 and 85 years old with non-small cell lung cancer.

On this clonotype: At one end, the junction sequence differs from germline, possibly due to a read error. The chain links TRBV6-5 to TRBJ1-4, with 8 positions matching TRBD1. Germline values: CDR1 MNHEY, CDR2 SVGAGI. The CDR3 sequence is 16 residues long. The CDR3 region has the DNA TGTACCAGCAGTGGGCAGGGGGCGTTCGGCAATGAAAAACTGTTTTTT. This encodes CTSSGQGAFGNEKLFF.

The V call is TRBV12-3 or TRBV12-4, the J call TRBJ1-6, with D tentatively TRBD1 (5 bases). Trimming shortened V by 4 bases and J by 11 bases, and 15 bases separated the two germline ends. The CDR3 length is 14 residues. In DNA form, the CDR3 reads TGTGCCAGCAGTTCAGAAATTTGGGGGGCACCCCTCCACTTT. Its translation is CASSSEIWGAPLHF.

This clonotype came up once. V is TRBV9 and J is TRBJ2-3; D is undetermined. V was trimmed by 2 bases and J by 5 bases, leaving 12 bases between them. Germline assignment: CDR1 SGDLS and CDR2 YYNGEE. This CDR3 spans 14 amino acids. The CDR3 region is CASSVPPSVDTQYF. CDR3 DNA: TGTGCCAGCAGCGTCCCCCCCTCGGTAGATACGCAGTATTTT.

Comment on this clonotype: The missing conserved phenylalanine or tryptophan at the end of this CDR3 makes a read error likely. The gene calls are TRBV4-1 and TRBJ2-3, with 10 bases that match TRBD2. Germline loops: CDR1 MGHRA, CDR2 YSYEKL. This CDR3 is built from 14 residues. CDR3 in amino acids: CASSQGLAGDKQYH. The CDR3 DNA sequence: TGCGCCAGCAGCCAAGGCCTAGCGGGAGATAAGCAGTATCAT.

About this clonotype itself: Mismatch with germline at one junction end may stem from a read error. The chain uses TRBV11-1 and TRBJ2-1, with 9 bases aligning to TRBD2. Germline CDR1 and CDR2: SGHAT and FQDESV (reference sequence). This CDR3 contains 19 residues. CDR3 in amino acids: CASSYAGQISSGVAREQFF. The CDR3 DNA sequence: TGTGCCAGTAGCTACGCGGGACAGATTTCTAGCGGGGTGGCGCGTGAGCAGTTCTTC.